Reported below is one T cell receptor beta chain. The record originates from a study of blood T cell repertoires in COVID-19. Across the study: Material from acute and convalescent COVID-19 was sourced from the United States, Italy and Spain. Nucleic acid was either cDNA or gDNA, and it came from T cells, B-cell-depleted T cells, or PBMCs.

How the authors handled the data: Using reference gene primer amplification, nucleated cell counts were estimated. TCRdb's table, derived via immunoSEQ multiplex PCR, lists solely in-frame clones and lacks some. Clone size and V and J calls were adopted from that table, with D and trimming inferred from the DNA. The data show around 56,000 clones, more than 60% seen once. This CDR3 has 15 residues. V shed 7 bases, J shed 2 bases, and the junction held 6 bases outside the gene matches. Per germline, CDR1 MNHEY and CDR2 SMNVEV (reference sequence). V is TRBV27 and J is TRBJ2-2; 8 nucleotides agree with TRBD2. The receptor's source is a woman between 70 and 85 years old with acute or convalescent COVID-19. The sample comprised peripheral blood. This CDR3 is CASTPGGGNTGELFF. The CDR3 region has the DNA TGTGCCAGCACCCCGGGAGGGGGTAACACCGGGGAGCTGTTTTTT.